This TCR beta chain was recovered during a study of T cell repertoires in aging, cancer and after chemotherapy. TRB rearrangements spanning V, D and J were amplified using mixed TRB-A/B primers. MiXCR, run by TCRdb on the multiplex PCR reads, gives a single entry per CDR3 protein. The sample holds some 4,200 distinct CDR3 sequences, approximately 37% seen once. This clonotype occurred a few times. The template was genomic DNA from peripheral blood, not RNA. Germline V gives CDR1 MNHEY, CDR2 SVGAGI. The CDR3 covers 14 residues. V was clipped by 5 bases and J by 6 bases, with 17 bases between them. The V gene is TRBV6-5, the J gene TRBJ2-7; D is unclear. The TCR comes from a human donor with a solid tumor. Sequencing was done on a sample of blood. Here the CDR3 reads CASSLSKVAGEQYF. The CDR3 DNA is TGTGCCAGCAGTCTCTCCAAGGTAGCAGGCGAGCAGTACTTC.